One and the same sample provided the 3 T cell receptor beta chains below, sequenced in a study of shared clonotypes between healthy human individuals. Generated by immunoSEQ multiplex PCR, the TCRdb table keeps only in-frame clones and is missing some. The sample has about 1 million clones; about 80% are singletons. The sample was memory CD4+ T cells sorted from blood. The subset denotes: CD45RA-negative fraction. The receptors were sampled from a man between 18 and 29 years old in good health.

The chain is built from TRBV2 and TRBJ2-7; D is uncertain. The CDR3 extends over 17 amino acids. V was cut by 3 bases and J by 5 bases, with 23 bases left in between. CDR1 is SNHLY, CDR2 FYNNEI, per germline. The CDR3 nucleotides read TGTGCCAGCAGTGATAGATCCCCAGCTCCGAACACCCACGAGCAGTACTTC. Residues: CASSDRSPAPNTHEQYF.

The chain recombines TRBV12-5 with TRBJ2-1; D gene ambiguous. Germline V lookup: CDR1 LGHNT, CDR2 FRNRAP. Trimming left V 0 bases short and J 3 bases short, with 0 bases between. The CDR3 is 12 residues long. The CDR3 coding sequence is TGTGCTAGTGGTTTGGTCTACAATGAGCAGTTCTTC. The encoded protein is CASGLVYNEQFF.

The CDR3 here is CASSDGLNYGYTF. CDR3 bases: TGTGCCAGCAGCGACGGGCTGAACTATGGCTACACCTTC. The chain employs TRBV7-8 and TRBJ1-2; D remains unclear. The CDR3 runs to 13 residues. Trimming took 5 bases from V and 2 from J, leaving 9 bases between them. From germline, CDR1 is SGHVS and CDR2 FQNEAQ.